What follows are 7 T cell receptor beta chains derived from one specimen sequenced in a study of T cells in women clearing cervical HPV infection. The method was immunoSEQ multiplex PCR; TCRdb's version includes in-frame clones alone and lacks a portion of them. Recorded for this sample: around 35,000 clones. Sequencing input: blood buffy coat. Every receptor here comes from a woman aged 18-70 years with a cervical HPV16 infection that either progressed to CIN3+ or cleared (not recorded which).

Points on this clone: The read falls 3 residues short of the CDR3 end, and the missing part is taken from the germline J gene. This chain links TRBV5-1 with TRBJ1-1; weak D call: TRBD1 (6 bases). The V gene lost 2 bases and the J gene lost 1 base, with 9 bases spanning the gap. This CDR3 spans 14 amino acids. The V gene's germline CDR1 is SGHRS and CDR2 YFSETQ. The part of the CDR3 DNA that was read is TGCGCCAGCAGCTTTGACAGGAAGAACACTGAA. Its protein product is CASSFDRKNTE. The CDR3 in full is CASSFDRKNTEAFF.

As concerns this clone: The DNA ends 3 residues before the CDR3 does, and the rest of the CDR3 is filled in from the germline J gene. The same CDR3 arises from other DNA sequences in this sample as well. The chain is built from TRBV5-1 and TRBJ1-6; possible D gene TRBD1, 5 bases. The CDR3 spans 14 residues. Germline V gene sequence: CDR1 SGHRS, CDR2 YFSETQ. Trimming removed 0 bases at V and 4 bases at J, with 5 bases between. CDR3 bases read: TGCGCCAGCAGCTTGGAGGGGTATAATTCACCC. Translation gives CASSLEGYNSP. The entire CDR3 reads CASSLEGYNSPLHF.

A word on this clone: The read is 3 residues too short to cover the CDR3 end, so that end is filled in from the germline J gene. The chain couples TRBV6-4 to TRBJ2-1; possibly TRBD2 for D (7 bases). The CDR3 has 15 amino acids. Deletions cut 4 bases from V and 2 bases from J, with 12 bases between. The germline CDR1 and CDR2 sequences are MRHNA and SNTAGT. The CDR3 sequence is CASSGGGGTYNEQFF. CDR3 DNA, as far as it was read: TGTGCCAGCAGTGGAGGGGGGGGGACCTACAATGAG.

A remark on this clone: The read comes to an end 3 residues before the CDR3 does, leaving the germline J gene to fill in the end. The genes are TRBV7-9 and TRBJ1-6; TRBD1 matches 7 bases. V trimming: 5 bases; J trimming: 9 bases; junction bases outside the gene matches: 1. The CDR3 runs to 12 residues. Germline V gene lookup returns CDR1 SEHNR and CDR2 FQNEAQ (reference sequence). The chain's CDR3 is CASSRQGSPLHF. The part of the CDR3 DNA that was read is TGTGCCAGCAGCCGACAGGGTTCACCC. The variable domain in full, completed from reference TRBV7-9 and TRBJ1-6, reads DTGVSQNPRHKITKRGQNVTFRCDPISEHNRLYWYRQTLGQGPEFLTYFQNEAQLEKSRLLSDRFSAERPKGSFSTLEIQRTEQGDSAMYLCASSRQGSPLHFGNGTRLTVT.

Note on this clone: The read falls 3 residues short of the CDR3 end, and the missing part is taken from the germline J gene. The chain uses TRBV7-6 and TRBJ1-4; TRBD1 is a possible D gene (5 bases). This CDR3 comprises 15 residues. Germline V CDR1 and CDR2: SGHVS, FNYEAQ. The CDR3 is CASSLRVSGANVLFF. The DNA read from the CDR3 is TGTGCCAGCAGCTTACGAGTCTCTGGGGCCAACGTA.

With respect to this clone: The missing CDR3 end, 3 residues past where the read stops, is filled in from the germline J gene. The rearrangement links TRBV30 to TRBJ2-5, with a possible D match to TRBD2 (6 bases). Germline CDR1 is GTSNPN and CDR2 is SVGIG (reference sequence). The CDR3 totals 15 residues. The DNA read from the CDR3 is TGTGCCTGGAGTGTCGACCGGGGGACCACAGATACC. Protein product: CAWSVDRGTTDT. The whole CDR3 sequence reads CAWSVDRGTTDTQYF.

Remarks on this clone: The read ends 3 residues before the CDR3 terminus; that terminus is restored from the germline J gene. J is TRBJ2-2 and V is TRBV19, with 12 bases that match TRBD2. The CDR3 length is 18 residues. The V segment lost 4 bases and the J segment 0 bases; nucleotides outside the gene matches: 6. Germline CDR1 and CDR2: LNHDA and SQIVND (reference sequence). The CDR3 bases that were read are TGTGCCAGTAGTACTCGGACTAGCGGGGCGGCGAACACCGGGGAG. Its protein product is CASSTRTSGAANTGE. The full CDR3 reads CASSTRTSGAANTGELFF.